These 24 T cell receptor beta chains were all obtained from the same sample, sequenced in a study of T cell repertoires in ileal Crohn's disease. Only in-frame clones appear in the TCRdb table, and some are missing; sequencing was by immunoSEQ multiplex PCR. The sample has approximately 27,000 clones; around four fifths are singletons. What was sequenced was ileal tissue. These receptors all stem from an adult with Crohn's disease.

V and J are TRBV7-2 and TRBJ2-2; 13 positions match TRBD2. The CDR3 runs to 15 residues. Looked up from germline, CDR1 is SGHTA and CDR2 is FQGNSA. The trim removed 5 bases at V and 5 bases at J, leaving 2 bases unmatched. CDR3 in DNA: TGTGCCAGCAGCCCGGGACTAGCGGGGACCGGGGAGCTGTTTTTT. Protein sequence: CASSPGLAGTGELFF. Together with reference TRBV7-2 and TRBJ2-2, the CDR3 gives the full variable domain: GAGVSQSPSNKVTEKGKDVELRCDPISGHTALYWYRQSLGQGLEFLIYFQGNSAPDKSGLPSDRFSAERTGGSVSTLTIQRTQQEDSAVYLCASSPGLAGTGELFFGEGSRLTVL.

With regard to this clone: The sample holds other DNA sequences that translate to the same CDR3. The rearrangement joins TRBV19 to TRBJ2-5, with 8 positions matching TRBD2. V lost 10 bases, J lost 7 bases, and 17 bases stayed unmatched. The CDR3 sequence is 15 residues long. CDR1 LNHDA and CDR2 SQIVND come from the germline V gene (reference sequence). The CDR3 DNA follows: TGTGCCACCCGGGAGGGTAGCGGAGGCGCGGTGACCCAGTACTTC. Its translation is CATREGSGGAVTQYF.

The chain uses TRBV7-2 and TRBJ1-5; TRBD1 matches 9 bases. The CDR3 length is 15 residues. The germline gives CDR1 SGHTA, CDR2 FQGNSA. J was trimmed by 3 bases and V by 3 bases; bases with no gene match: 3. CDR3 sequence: CASSLTGGDNQPQHF. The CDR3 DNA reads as TGTGCCAGCAGCTTGACAGGGGGGGACAATCAGCCCCAGCATTTT. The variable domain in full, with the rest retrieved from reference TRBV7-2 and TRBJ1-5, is GAGVSQSPSNKVTEKGKDVELRCDPISGHTALYWYRQSLGQGLEFLIYFQGNSAPDKSGLPSDRFSAERTGGSVSTLTIQRTQQEDSAVYLCASSLTGGDNQPQHFGDGTRLSIL.

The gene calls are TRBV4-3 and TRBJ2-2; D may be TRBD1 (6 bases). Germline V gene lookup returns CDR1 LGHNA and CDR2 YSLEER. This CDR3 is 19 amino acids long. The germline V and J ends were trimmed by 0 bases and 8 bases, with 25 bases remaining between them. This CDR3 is CASSQDPPAPSRGGGELFF. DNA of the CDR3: TGCGCCAGCAGCCAAGATCCCCCGGCTCCCTCCAGGGGTGGAGGGGAGCTGTTTTTT.

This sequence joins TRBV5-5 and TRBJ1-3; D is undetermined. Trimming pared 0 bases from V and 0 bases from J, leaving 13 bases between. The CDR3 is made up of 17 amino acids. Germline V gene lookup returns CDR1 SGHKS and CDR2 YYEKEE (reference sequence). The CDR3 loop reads CASSLAYPGSSGNTIYF. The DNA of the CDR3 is TGTGCCAGCAGCTTGGCCTACCCGGGGAGCTCTGGAAACACCATATATTTT.

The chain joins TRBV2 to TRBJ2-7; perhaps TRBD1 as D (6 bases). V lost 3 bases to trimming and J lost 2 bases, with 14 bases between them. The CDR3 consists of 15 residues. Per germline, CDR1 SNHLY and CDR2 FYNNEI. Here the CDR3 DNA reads TGTGCCAGCAGTGAGACAGGACGCGGCCCCTACGAGCAGTACTTC. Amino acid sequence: CASSETGRGPYEQYF.

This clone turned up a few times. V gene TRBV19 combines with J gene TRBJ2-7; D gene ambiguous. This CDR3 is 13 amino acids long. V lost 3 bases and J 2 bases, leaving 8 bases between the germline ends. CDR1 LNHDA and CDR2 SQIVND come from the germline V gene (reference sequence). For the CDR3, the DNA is TGTGCCAGTAGTATTGCCGGTGCCTACGAGCAGTACTTC. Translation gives CASSIAGAYEQYF.

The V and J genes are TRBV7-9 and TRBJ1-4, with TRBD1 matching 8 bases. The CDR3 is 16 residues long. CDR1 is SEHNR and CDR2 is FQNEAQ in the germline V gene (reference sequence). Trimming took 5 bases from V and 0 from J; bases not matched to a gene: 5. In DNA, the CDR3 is TGTGCCAGCAGCCGGGACAGGTGGGCAACTAATGAAAAACTGTTTTTT. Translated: CASSRDRWATNEKLFF. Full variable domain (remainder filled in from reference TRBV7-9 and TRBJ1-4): DTGVSQNPRHKITKRGQNVTFRCDPISEHNRLYWYRQTLGQGPEFLTYFQNEAQLEKSRLLSDRFSAERPKGSFSTLEIQRTEQGDSAMYLCASSRDRWATNEKLFFGSGTQLSVL.

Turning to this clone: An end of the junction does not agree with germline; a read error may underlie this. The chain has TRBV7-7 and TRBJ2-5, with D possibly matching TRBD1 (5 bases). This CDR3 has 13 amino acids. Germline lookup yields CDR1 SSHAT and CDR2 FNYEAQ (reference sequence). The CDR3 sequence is CASSYRYQETQYF. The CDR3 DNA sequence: TGTGCTAGCAGTTACAGGTACCAAGAGACCCAGTACTTC.

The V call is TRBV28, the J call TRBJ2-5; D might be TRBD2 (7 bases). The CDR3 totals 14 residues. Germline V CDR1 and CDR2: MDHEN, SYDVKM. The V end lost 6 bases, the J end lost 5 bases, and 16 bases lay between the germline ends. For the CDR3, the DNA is TGTGCCAGCAGCCTAAGCCCGGGGGGCGAGACCCAGTACTTC. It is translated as CASSLSPGGETQYF.

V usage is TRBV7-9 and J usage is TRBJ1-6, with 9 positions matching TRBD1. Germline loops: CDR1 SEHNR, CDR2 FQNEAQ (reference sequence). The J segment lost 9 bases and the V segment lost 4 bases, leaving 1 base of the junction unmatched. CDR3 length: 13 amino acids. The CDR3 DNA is TGTGCCAGCAGCTCGACAGGGGGTTCACCCCTCCACTTT. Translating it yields CASSSTGGSPLHF.

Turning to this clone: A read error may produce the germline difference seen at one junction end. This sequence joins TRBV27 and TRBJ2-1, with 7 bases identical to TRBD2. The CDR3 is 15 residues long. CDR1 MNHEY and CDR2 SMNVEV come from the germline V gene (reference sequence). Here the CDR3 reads CAGRPSGGRYNEQFF. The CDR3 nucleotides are TGTGCCGGCAGACCTAGCGGAGGGCGCTACAATGAGCAGTTCTTC.

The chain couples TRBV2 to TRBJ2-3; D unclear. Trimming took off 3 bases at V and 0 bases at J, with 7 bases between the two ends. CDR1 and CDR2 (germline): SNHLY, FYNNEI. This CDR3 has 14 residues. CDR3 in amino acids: CASSDVASTDTQYF. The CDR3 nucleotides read TGTGCCAGCAGTGATGTAGCCAGCACAGATACGCAGTATTTT. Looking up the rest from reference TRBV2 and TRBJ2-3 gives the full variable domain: EPEVTQTPSHQVTQMGQEVILRCVPISNHLYFYWYRQILGQKVEFLVSFYNNEISEKSEIFDDQFSVERPDGSNFTLKIRSTKLEDSAMYFCASSDVASTDTQYFGPGTRLTVL.

The CDR3 sequence is CASSPTGGLGGYTF. The CDR3 DNA is TGTGCCAGCAGCCCCACGGGGGGCTTAGGGGGCTACACCTTC. The rearrangement links TRBV7-3 to TRBJ1-2; D may be TRBD1 (6 bases). Germline CDR1 is SGHTA and CDR2 is FQGTGA. There are 14 residues in the CDR3. V was shortened by 5 bases and J by 8 bases, with 18 bases between the two germline ends.

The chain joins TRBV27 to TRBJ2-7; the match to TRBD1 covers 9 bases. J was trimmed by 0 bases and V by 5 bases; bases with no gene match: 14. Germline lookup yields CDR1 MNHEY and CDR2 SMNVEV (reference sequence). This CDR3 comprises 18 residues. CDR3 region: CASSQRDRASINSYEQYF. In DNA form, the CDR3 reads TGTGCCAGCAGTCAACGGGACAGGGCCTCGATTAACTCCTACGAGCAGTACTTC.

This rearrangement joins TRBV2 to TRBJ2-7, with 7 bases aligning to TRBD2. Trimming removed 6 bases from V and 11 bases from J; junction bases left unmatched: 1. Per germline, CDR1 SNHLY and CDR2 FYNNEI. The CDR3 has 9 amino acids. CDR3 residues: CASRSGEYF. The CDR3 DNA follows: TGTGCCAGCAGGAGCGGGGAGTACTTC.

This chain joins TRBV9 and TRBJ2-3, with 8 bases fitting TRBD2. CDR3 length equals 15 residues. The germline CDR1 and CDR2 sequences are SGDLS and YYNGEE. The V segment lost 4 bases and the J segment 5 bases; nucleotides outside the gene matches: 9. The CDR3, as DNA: TGTGCCAGCAGCCCCCGGGGTAGCGGGGAAGATACGCAGTATTTT. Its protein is CASSPRGSGEDTQYF.

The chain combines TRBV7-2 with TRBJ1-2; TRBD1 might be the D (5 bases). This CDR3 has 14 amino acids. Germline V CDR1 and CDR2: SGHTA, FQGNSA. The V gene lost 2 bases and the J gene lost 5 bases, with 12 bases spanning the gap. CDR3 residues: CASSLLARAYGYTF. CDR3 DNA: TGTGCCAGCAGCTTATTAGCCAGGGCATATGGCTACACCTTC.

Here the CDR3 reads CASWYPRYSGYEQYF. The DNA for the CDR3 is TGTGCCAGCTGGTATCCACGCTACTCTGGCTACGAGCAGTACTTC. The V call is TRBV2, the J call TRBJ2-7; D gene unclear. This CDR3 spans 15 amino acids. Trimming shortened V by 8 bases and J by 3 bases, and 20 bases separated the two germline ends. CDR1 is SNHLY and CDR2 is FYNNEI in the germline V gene. Using reference TRBV2 and TRBJ2-7 for the parts outside the CDR3, the full variable domain is EPEVTQTPSHQVTQMGQEVILRCVPISNHLYFYWYRQILGQKVEFLVSFYNNEISEKSEIFDDQFSVERPDGSNFTLKIRSTKLEDSAMYFCASWYPRYSGYEQYFGPGTRLTVT.

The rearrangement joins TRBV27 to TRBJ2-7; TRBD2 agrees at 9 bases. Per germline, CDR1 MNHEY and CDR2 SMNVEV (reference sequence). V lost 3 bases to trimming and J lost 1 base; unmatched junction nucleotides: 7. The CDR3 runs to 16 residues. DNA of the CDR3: TGTGCCAGCAGTTTGTTGAGCGCGGGAGGGTCCTACGAGCAGTACTTC. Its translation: CASSLLSAGGSYEQYF.

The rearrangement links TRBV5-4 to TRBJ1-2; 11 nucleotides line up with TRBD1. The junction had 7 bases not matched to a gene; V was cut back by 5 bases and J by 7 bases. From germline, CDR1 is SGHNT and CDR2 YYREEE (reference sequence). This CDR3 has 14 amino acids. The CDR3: CASRRRDRGFGYTF. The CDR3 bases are TGTGCCAGCAGGAGACGGGACAGGGGGTTTGGCTACACCTTC.

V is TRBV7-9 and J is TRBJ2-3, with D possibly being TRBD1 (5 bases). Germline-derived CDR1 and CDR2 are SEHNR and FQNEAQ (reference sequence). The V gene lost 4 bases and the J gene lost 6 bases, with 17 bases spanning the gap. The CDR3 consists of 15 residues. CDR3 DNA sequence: TGTGCCAGCAGCTCAACAGGCCAGAGTGGCGATACGCAGTATTTT. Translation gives CASSSTGQSGDTQYF.

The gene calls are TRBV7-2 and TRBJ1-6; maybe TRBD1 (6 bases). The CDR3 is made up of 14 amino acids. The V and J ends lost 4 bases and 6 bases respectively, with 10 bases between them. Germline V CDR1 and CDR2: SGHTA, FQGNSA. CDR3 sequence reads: CASSSQGSNSPLHF. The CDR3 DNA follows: TGTGCCAGCAGCTCACAGGGTAGTAATTCACCCCTCCACTTT. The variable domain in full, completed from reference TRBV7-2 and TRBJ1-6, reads GAGVSQSPSNKVTEKGKDVELRCDPISGHTALYWYRQSLGQGLEFLIYFQGNSAPDKSGLPSDRFSAERTGGSVSTLTIQRTQQEDSAVYLCASSSQGSNSPLHFGNGTRLTVT.

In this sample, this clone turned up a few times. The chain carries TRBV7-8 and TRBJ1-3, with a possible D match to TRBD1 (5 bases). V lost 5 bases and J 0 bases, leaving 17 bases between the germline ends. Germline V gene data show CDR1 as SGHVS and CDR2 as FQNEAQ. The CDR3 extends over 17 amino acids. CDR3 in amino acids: CASSPRARALSGNTIYF. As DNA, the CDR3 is TGTGCCAGCAGCCCTAGGGCCAGGGCACTCTCTGGAAACACCATATATTTT.